This T cell receptor beta chain was obtained from a study of cytomegalovirus exposure and HLA in healthy donors. From germline, CDR1 is LGHNA and CDR2 YNFKEQ. The ends lost 0 bases at V and 7 bases at J; junction bases unmatched: 14. This CDR3 has 18 amino acids. It was with 60 Vbeta and 13 Jbeta primers that the PCR ran. Clones were read by immunoSEQ multiplex PCR, and TCRdb kept only the in-frame ones, dropping some. Among some 200,000 clones listed, roughly 80% were seen once. The TCR originated in a girl aged 10-17 years in good health and CMV-seronegative. The rearrangement joins TRBV4-2 to TRBJ2-1, with TRBD2 identical over 8 bases. The source material was PBMCs. The CDR3 loop is CASSQEARPGGIRNEQFF. DNA for the CDR3: TGTGCCAGCAGCCAAGAAGCCAGGCCGGGAGGGATTCGGAATGAGCAGTTCTTC.